This T cell receptor (beta chain) was identified during a study of neurological immune-mediated disorders. Study-wide context: Of the roughly 35 patients with multiple sclerosis, some 31 had relapsing-remitting MS, whereas the remaining 3 had secondary progressive MS.

MiXCR, applied by TCRdb to the 5' RACE reads, yields one record per CDR3 protein. Of about 87,000 distinct CDR3 sequences in the sample, 3% to 4.5% were seen once. This clonotype was detected many times. The TCR sequence derives from a woman in her 50s with multiple sclerosis. The sequenced material came from PBMCs.

The CDR3: CSARDRSPVSSTDTQYF. Here the CDR3 DNA reads TGCAGTGCTAGAGACAGGTCTCCCGTTTCTAGCACAGATACGCAGTATTTT. The chain is built from TRBV20-1 and TRBJ2-3; D gene unclear. CDR1 and CDR2 (germline): DFQATT, SNEGSKA (reference sequence). The V end lost 0 bases, the J end lost 0 bases, and 16 bases lay between the germline ends. The CDR3 covers 17 residues.